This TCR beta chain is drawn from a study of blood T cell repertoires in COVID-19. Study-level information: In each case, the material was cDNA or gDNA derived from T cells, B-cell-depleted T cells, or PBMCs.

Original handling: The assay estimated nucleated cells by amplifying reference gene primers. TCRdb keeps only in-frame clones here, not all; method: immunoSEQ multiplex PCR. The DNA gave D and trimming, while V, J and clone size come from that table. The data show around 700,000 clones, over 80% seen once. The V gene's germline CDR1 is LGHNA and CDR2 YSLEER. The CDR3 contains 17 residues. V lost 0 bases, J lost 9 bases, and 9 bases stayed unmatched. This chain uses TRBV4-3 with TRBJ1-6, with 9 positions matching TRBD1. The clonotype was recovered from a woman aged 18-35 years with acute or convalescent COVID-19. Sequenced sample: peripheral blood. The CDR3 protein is CASSQDFMGQGSSPLHF. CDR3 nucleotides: TGCGCCAGCAGCCAAGATTTTATGGGACAGGGTAGTTCACCCCTCCACTTT.